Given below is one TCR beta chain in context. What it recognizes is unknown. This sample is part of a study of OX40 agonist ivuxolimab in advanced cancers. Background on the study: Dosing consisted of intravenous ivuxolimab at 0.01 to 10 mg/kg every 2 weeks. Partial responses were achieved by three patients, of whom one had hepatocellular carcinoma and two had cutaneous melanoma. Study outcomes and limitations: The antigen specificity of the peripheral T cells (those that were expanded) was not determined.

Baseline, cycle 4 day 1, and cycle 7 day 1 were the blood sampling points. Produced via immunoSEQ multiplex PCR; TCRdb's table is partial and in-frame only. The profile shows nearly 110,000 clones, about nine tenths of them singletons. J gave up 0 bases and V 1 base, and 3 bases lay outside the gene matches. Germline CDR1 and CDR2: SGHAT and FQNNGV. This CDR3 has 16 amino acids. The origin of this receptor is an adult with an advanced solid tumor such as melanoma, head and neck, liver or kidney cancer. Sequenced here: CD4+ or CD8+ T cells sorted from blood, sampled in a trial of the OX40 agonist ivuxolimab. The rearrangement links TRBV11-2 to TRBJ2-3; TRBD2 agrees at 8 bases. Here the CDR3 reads CASSLVAGPSTDTQYF. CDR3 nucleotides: TGTGCCAGCAGCTTAGTAGCGGGGCCTAGCACAGATACGCAGTATTTT.